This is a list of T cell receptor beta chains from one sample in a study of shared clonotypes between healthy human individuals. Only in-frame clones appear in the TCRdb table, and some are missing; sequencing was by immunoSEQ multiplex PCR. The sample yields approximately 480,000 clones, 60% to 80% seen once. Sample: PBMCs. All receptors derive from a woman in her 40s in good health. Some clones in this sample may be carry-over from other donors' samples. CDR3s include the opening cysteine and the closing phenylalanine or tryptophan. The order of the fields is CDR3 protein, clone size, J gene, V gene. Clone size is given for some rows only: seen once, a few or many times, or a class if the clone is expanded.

CDR3: CATSSAAGAQHF; size: once; J: TRBJ1-5; V: TRBV15
CDR3: CASSFVGNTEAFF; size: NA; J: TRBJ1-1; V: TRBV5-1
CDR3: CASSYEPGRPNEQFF; size: NA; J: TRBJ2-1; V: TRBV6-5
CDR3: CASSQDSLAGTGELFF; size: few; J: TRBJ2-2; V: TRBV4-2
CDR3: CAISESLAGEQFF; size: NA; J: TRBJ2-1; V: TRBV10-3
CDR3: CSAGMGSYNEQFF; size: few; J: TRBJ2-1; V: TRBV29-1
CDR3: CASSIRQGMGEQFF; size: NA; J: TRBJ2-1; V: TRBV19
CDR3: CASSLEAGDSYEQYF; size: NA; J: TRBJ2-7; V: TRBV11-3
CDR3: CASSPAGQGRSYGYTF; size: once; J: TRBJ1-2; V: TRBV5-1
CDR3: CASSEVGLGRAQFF; size: NA; J: TRBJ2-1; V: TRBV2
CDR3: CASSLEGGIGTFF; size: NA; J: TRBJ1-1; V: TRBV7-9
CDR3: CASSLSGSEQFF; size: NA; J: TRBJ2-1; V: TRBV27
CDR3: CASSRNGQPQHF; size: once; J: TRBJ1-5; V: TRBV5-4
CDR3: CASSVVGNYGYTF; size: NA; J: TRBJ1-2; V: TRBV9
CDR3: CASSLARAGLGTEAFF; size: NA; J: TRBJ1-1; V: TRBV5-4
CDR3: CASSPPAGRFGYTF; size: NA; J: TRBJ1-2; V: TRBV18
CDR3: CASGTGSGTEAFF; size: few; J: TRBJ1-1; V: TRBV12-5
CDR3: CAIPGQGAGTQYF; size: NA; J: TRBJ2-3; V: TRBV2
CDR3: CASSDTSGTLLSTDTQYF; size: NA; J: TRBJ2-3; V: TRBV6-4
CDR3: CASSGTGTGYHEQYF; size: NA; J: TRBJ2-7; V: TRBV19
CDR3: CASSSTVGEQFF; size: NA; J: TRBJ2-1; V: TRBV7-2
CDR3: CASSTTVGEAYEQYF; size: NA; J: TRBJ2-7; V: TRBV19
CDR3: CAWRDRVGGNTIYF; size: many; J: TRBJ1-3; V: TRBV30
CDR3: CAITPGPTYEQYF; size: NA; J: TRBJ2-7; V: TRBV10-3
CDR3: CASSLGTGYNEQFF; size: NA; J: TRBJ2-1; V: TRBV16
CDR3: CATTTDRGQYEQYF; size: NA; J: TRBJ2-7; V: TRBV10-3
CDR3: CASGRGEQYF; size: NA; J: TRBJ2-7; V: TRBV6-6
CDR3: CASSLQFLAASTDTQYF; size: NA; J: TRBJ2-3; V: TRBV27
CDR3: CATIGVANTEAFF; size: few; J: TRBJ1-1; V: TRBV6-1
CDR3: CASSLTGGSNEKLFF; size: once; J: TRBJ1-4; V: TRBV4-2
CDR3: CASSLGGSSTGELFF; size: NA; J: TRBJ2-2; V: TRBV19
CDR3: CSVEDGTGSEKLFF; size: NA; J: TRBJ1-4; V: TRBV29-1
CDR3: CASSLPGDGYTF; size: NA; J: TRBJ1-2; V: TRBV5-1
CDR3: CASSWGRGTGNTIYF; size: NA; J: TRBJ1-3; V: TRBV7-8